This paragraph reports one T cell receptor beta chain. The antigen remains unidentified. Template material for TCR beta VDJ and CDR3 profiling consisted of genomic DNA. TCRdb reprocessed the reads via MiXCR and lists one record per CDR3 protein. This sample has tens of thousands of distinct CDR3 sequences; about 78% occur once, and the top ten carry 30% to 40%. CDR1 LNHDA and CDR2 SQIVND come from the germline V gene (reference sequence). V shed 3 bases, J shed 3 bases, and the junction held 8 bases outside the gene matches. CDR3 length: 17 residues. This sample stems from a study of CD8+CD57+ T cells in acquired aplastic anemia. Background on the study: Sorted CD4+ and CD8+ cells gave an average of approximately 3.4 ug of DNA. Researchers reported that healthy donors averaged roughly 10 million reads for CD4+ cells.

Findings of the study overall: Comparison of patients with controls identified around 31 shared CD8+ CDR3 sequences.

Sequenced input: sorted CD4+, CD8+, or CD8+CD57+ T cells (not recorded which) from PBMCs. V gene TRBV19 combines with J gene TRBJ1-5; 10 nucleotides match TRBD1. The origin of this receptor is a human donor in good health, serving as a control. In DNA, the CDR3 is TGTGCCAGTAGTATTTGGAGGGACAGGGGTTTCAATCAGCCCCAGCATTTT. It specifies CASSIWRDRGFNQPQHF.